Listed below are T cell receptor beta chains from one sample, sequenced in a study of PD-L1 blockade in urothelial cancer. The protocol was immunoSEQ multiplex PCR, while the TCRdb copy is restricted to in-frame clones and leaves out a portion. The sample consists of more than 60,000 clones, around nine tenths of them appearing once. Specimen: PBMCs, collected around atezolizumab (anti-PD-L1) treatment. Every receptor here comes from a man aged 55 to 69 with urothelial cancer. Each CDR3 is given with its conserved first and last residue. A D gene is named only where the DNA matches it firmly. Not all rows give a size; the values are once, few, many and, for expanded clones, a class.

TRBV9	NA	NA	TRBJ2-3	CASSVEGGTLTTTDTQYF	TGTGCCAGCAGCGTCGAAGGGGGAACTTTAACGACGACAGATACGCAGTATTTT
TRBV9	NA	NA	TRBJ1-4	CASSTPRSDEKLFF	TGTGCCAGCAGCACCCCTAGGAGTGATGAAAAACTGTTTTTT
TRBV7-9	NA	NA	TRBJ2-7	CASSSTTLSYEQYF	TGTGCCAGCAGCTCAACGACTCTATCCTACGAGCAGTACTTC
TRBV7-8	NA	NA	TRBJ1-6	CASSLPLNGSPLHF	TGTGCCAGCAGCTTACCCTTGAACGGTTCACCCCTCCACTTT
TRBV5-1	NA	NA	TRBJ2-5	CASSIQGNQETQYF	TGCGCCAGCAGCATTCAGGGGAACCAAGAGACCCAGTACTTC
TRBV6-1	NA	NA	TRBJ1-2	CASSEPGTHYGYTF	TGTGCCAGCAGTGAACCCGGGACACACTATGGCTACACCTTC
TRBV5-1	NA	TRBD2	TRBJ2-7	CASSFRGVYEQYF	TGCGCCAGCAGCTTTCGGGGGGTCTACGAGCAGTACTTC
TRBV28	NA	NA	TRBJ2-4	CASSTRRDFLLAKNIQYF	TGTGCCAGCAGTACCCGGCGGGACTTCCTACTAGCCAAAAACATTCAGTACTTC
TRBV18	NA	NA	TRBJ2-2	CASSNIADGTGELFF	TGTGCCAGCTCAAATATAGCGGATGGCACCGGGGAGCTGTTTTTT
TRBV19	NA	TRBD1	TRBJ1-2	CASRDRGLMNYGYTF	TGTGCCAGTAGGGACAGGGGGCTAATGAACTATGGCTACACCTTC
TRBV5-4	NA	NA	TRBJ2-5	CASSLARLTYQQETQYF	TGTGCCAGCAGCTTGGCGCGCCTGACTTACCAACAAGAGACCCAGTACTTC
TRBV6-5	NA	NA	TRBJ2-1	CASSARQFNEQFF	TGTGCCAGCAGTGCGCGACAGTTTAATGAGCAGTTCTTC
TRBV5-1	NA	NA	TRBJ1-4	CASSWGQPGISTNEKLFF	TGCGCCAGCAGCTGGGGGCAGCCTGGAATTTCAACTAATGAAAAACTGTTTTTT
TRBV10-3	NA	TRBD1	TRBJ1-1	CAISAQGARNTEAFF	TGTGCCATCAGTGCTCAGGGGGCGCGGAACACTGAAGCTTTCTTT
TRBV5-4	NA	NA	TRBJ2-7	CASSLNGGKGEQYF	TGTGCCAGCAGCCTGAATGGAGGGAAGGGCGAGCAGTACTTC
TRBV25-1	once	TRBD2	TRBJ2-7	CASSGSGSIYEQYF	TGTGCCAGCAGCGGTAGCGGGAGTATCTACGAGCAGTACTTC
TRBV11-2	NA	NA	TRBJ1-2	CASSLRLEPAATNYGYTF	TGTGCCAGCAGCTTAAGATTAGAACCGGCAGCGACTAACTATGGCTACACCTTC
TRBV6-6	NA	TRBD1	TRBJ2-5	CASSYKTGGGETQYF	TGTGCCAGCAGTTATAAGACAGGGGGCGGCGAGACCCAGTACTTC
TRBV28	few	TRBD2	TRBJ2-1	CASMGVLAGSNEQFF	TGTGCCAGCATGGGAGTACTAGCGGGAAGCAATGAGCAGTTCTTC
TRBV30	NA	TRBD1	TRBJ2-7	CAWGDSSYEQYF	TGTGCCTGGGGGGACAGTTCCTACGAGCAGTACTTC
TRBV30	NA	NA	TRBJ2-2	CAWSIGQIDGELFF	TGTGCCTGGAGCATAGGACAGATAGACGGGGAGCTGTTTTTT
TRBV19	few	TRBD1	TRBJ2-4	CASSIAIFGTDLAKNIQYF	TGTGCCAGTAGTATAGCCATTTTCGGGACAGATTTAGCCAAAAACATTCAGTACTTC
TRBV7-9	once	NA	TRBJ1-3	CASSLVPENTIYF	TGTGCCAGCAGCTTAGTACCCGAGAACACCATATATTTT
TRBV4-1	NA	TRBD1	TRBJ2-3	CASSFRTGGADTQYF	TGCGCCAGCAGTTTTAGGACAGGGGGAGCAGATACGCAGTATTTT
TRBV7-9	NA	TRBD2	TRBJ2-7	CASSLLGQRTSYEQYF	TGTGCCAGCAGCTTACTAGGCCAGCGGACTAGCTACGAGCAGTACTTC
TRBV6-5	NA	TRBD1	TRBJ2-7	CASSFSLGQGYEQYF	TGTGCCAGCAGTTTTTCCTTGGGACAGGGATACGAGCAGTACTTC
TRBV5-1	once	TRBD1	TRBJ2-3	CASSFGQDTDTQYF	TGCGCCAGCAGCTTCGGACAGGACACAGATACGCAGTATTTT
TRBV6-6	NA	TRBD2	TRBJ2-3	CASKQGLAGADTQYF	TGTGCCAGCAAACAGGGCCTAGCGGGGGCAGATACGCAGTATTTT
TRBV6-5	NA	NA	TRBJ2-4	CATGPRENIQYF	TGTGCCACCGGGCCCAGGGAAAACATTCAGTACTTC
TRBV6-1	NA	NA	TRBJ1-6	CASSESRGNSPLHF	TGTGCCAGCAGTGAAAGCAGGGGAAATTCACCCCTCCACTTT
TRBV6-1	NA	NA	TRBJ2-7	CASRGPAYEQYF	TGTGCCAGCAGGGGCCCCGCCTACGAGCAGTACTTC
TRBV28	NA	NA	TRBJ1-5	CASSRRQVTSNQPQHF	TGTGCCAGCAGTCGTCGGCAGGTCACAAGCAATCAGCCCCAGCATTTT
TRBV7-9	few	NA	TRBJ2-1	CASSFFVGGNEQFF	TGTGCCAGCAGTTTTTTCGTCGGGGGCAATGAGCAGTTCTTC
TRBV18	NA	NA	TRBJ2-2	CASMRASTGELFF	TGTGCCAGCATGAGGGCGAGCACCGGGGAGCTGTTTTTT
TRBV10-3	NA	TRBD1	TRBJ2-2	CAISESRQGTGELFF	TGTGCCATCAGTGAGTCGCGACAGGGGACCGGGGAGCTGTTTTTT
TRBV11-2	NA	TRBD2	TRBJ2-1	CASSVTSGGYNEQFF	TGTGCCAGCAGCGTCACTAGCGGGGGGTACAATGAGCAGTTCTTC
TRBV5-5	NA	TRBD1	TRBJ1-3	CASSNGQGSLNTIYF	TGTGCCAGCAGCAACGGACAGGGTAGTTTAAACACCATATATTTT
TRBV11-3	once	TRBD1	TRBJ1-1	CASSSSPTGIQFIAFF	TGTGCCAGCAGCTCGTCCCCGACAGGGATTCAATTTATAGCTTTCTTT
TRBV7-9	NA	NA	TRBJ1-4	CASSLFQGFNEKLFF	TGTGCCAGCAGCTTATTTCAGGGTTTTAATGAAAAACTGTTTTTT
TRBV11-2	NA	NA	TRBJ2-5	CASSPNRDAGGWETQYF	TGTGCCAGCAGTCCCAACCGGGACGCCGGAGGGTGGGAGACCCAGTACTTC
TRBV15	NA	TRBD1	TRBJ1-5	CATRTGYSNQPQHF	TGTGCCACTAGGACAGGTTATAGCAATCAGCCCCAGCATTTT
TRBV11-2	NA	NA	TRBJ1-1	CASSFPGEAFF	TGTGCCAGCAGCTTCCCGGGTGAAGCTTTCTTT
TRBV27	NA	TRBD1	TRBJ2-1	CASSLRDRGHNEQFF	TGTGCCAGCAGTTTACGCGACAGGGGGCACAATGAGCAGTTCTTC
TRBV28	NA	TRBD1	TRBJ1-4	CASQRDRGGNEKLFF	TGTGCCAGCCAACGCGACAGGGGAGGGAATGAAAAACTGTTTTTT
TRBV9	NA	NA	TRBJ1-1	CASSVAGQGANTEAFF	TGTGCCAGCAGCGTAGCTGGGCAGGGCGCGAACACTGAAGCTTTCTTT
TRBV7-8	once	NA	TRBJ2-3	CASSFEYRDADTQYF	TGTGCCAGCAGCTTCGAATACAGGGACGCAGATACGCAGTATTTT
TRBV28	NA	TRBD1	TRBJ2-3	CASSLYYSDRGRIDTQYF	TGTGCCAGCAGTCTCTACTACTCGGACAGGGGGCGAATAGATACGCAGTATTTT
TRBV5-4	NA	TRBD2	TRBJ2-2	CASAPRGGNTGELFF	TGTGCCAGCGCCCCCCGCGGGGGGAACACCGGGGAGCTGTTTTTT
TRBV9	NA	TRBD2	TRBJ2-7	CASSASSGTSELEYF	TGTGCCAGCAGCGCCTCTTCCGGGACTAGCGAGCTCGAGTACTTC
TRBV5-1	NA	TRBD1	TRBJ1-5	CASSLDRGTNQPQHF	TGCGCCAGCAGCTTGGACAGGGGGACGAATCAGCCCCAGCATTTT
TRBV6-6	NA	NA	TRBJ1-2	CASSYGGNSVNYGYTF	TGTGCCAGCAGTTACGGGGGGAACAGCGTCAACTATGGCTACACCTTC
TRBV6-5	NA	TRBD2	TRBJ2-1	CASRREGRVYNEQFF	TGTGCCAGCAGACGGGAGGGCCGGGTTTACAATGAGCAGTTCTTC
TRBV7-9	NA	NA	TRBJ2-7	CASSSPGHLNSYEQYF	TGTGCCAGCAGTTCTCCGGGACACCTCAACTCCTACGAGCAGTACTTC
TRBV5-1	few	NA	TRBJ2-1	CASSPQQGYNEQFF	TGCGCCAGCAGCCCGCAACAGGGATACAATGAGCAGTTCTTC
TRBV4-2	NA	TRBD2	TRBJ2-5	CASSPGPLAGGETQYF	TGTGCCAGCAGCCCAGGCCCACTAGCGGGAGGAGAGACCCAGTACTTC
TRBV18	NA	NA	TRBJ2-5	CASSPRETQYF	TGTGCCAGCTCACCGCGGGAGACCCAGTACTTC
TRBV5-6	NA	NA	TRBJ1-1	CASSLGHNLNTEAFF	TGTGCCAGCAGCTTGGGGCACAACCTGAACACTGAAGCTTTCTTT
TRBV9	few	TRBD2	TRBJ2-1	CASSQTSGSNEQFF	TGTGCCAGCAGCCAGACTAGCGGGAGCAATGAGCAGTTCTTC
TRBV5-1	once	TRBD1	TRBJ1-5	CASSLTGGFTEPQHF	TGCGCCAGCAGCTTGACAGGGGGCTTCACGGAGCCCCAGCATTTT